A selection of T cell receptor beta chains follows, all from one sample in a study of T cell responses to AZD1222 COVID-19 vaccine. Clones were sequenced by immunoSEQ multiplex PCR, and TCRdb holds only the in-frame ones, with some missing. The sample shows fewer than 130,000 clones, 80% to 95% of them seen only once. The source was peripheral blood, collected 28 days after the second AZD1222 dose. These receptors originate from an adult who received the AZD1222 COVID-19 vaccine. The conserved cysteine and the conserved F or W are not part of the CDR3 here.

v_call	j_call	cdr3_aa
TRBV5-1	TRBJ2-3	ASSLTDTQY
TRBV10-3	TRBJ2-7	AISESGRHEQY
TRBV9	TRBJ1-1	ASSVGQVNTEAF
TRBV5-1	TRBJ2-2	ASSFLRGNVGTGELF
TRBV4-1	TRBJ1-3	ASSQDSGSGNTIY
TRBV7-9	TRBJ2-7	ASSPTAGPTYEQY
TRBV18	TRBJ1-3	ASSPSQGSGNTIY
TRBV2	TRBJ2-1	ASRPNNEQF
TRBV30	TRBJ1-6	AWSVRTDNSPLH
TRBV5-6	TRBJ1-2	ASSLFEEYGYT
TRBV3-1/TRBV3-2	TRBJ2-7	ASSQDRTSGVLSSYEQY
TRBV7-2	TRBJ1-1	ASSPQGASRSWNTEAF
TRBV10-3	TRBJ2-7	ASAGTEAYEQY
TRBV7-8	TRBJ2-3	ASRRNRGADTQY
TRBV5-1	TRBJ2-5	ASSSTSGGVETQY
TRBV27	TRBJ2-7	ASSLTSGGLYEQY
TRBV18	TRBJ1-1	ASSPLFGKNTEAF
TRBV25-1	TRBJ1-4	ASSDETVDEKLF
TRBV7-2	TRBJ1-1	ASRQGGRGEAF
TRBV9	TRBJ2-7	ASSVETGEY
TRBV28	TRBJ1-1	ASSLQGGAF
TRBV14	TRBJ2-7	ASSPSQGLTYEQY
TRBV2	TRBJ1-1	ASRRDRASNTEAF
TRBV19	TRBJ2-1	ASRIRGTGGYEQF